This T cell receptor beta chain was sequenced for a study of beta chain features in type 1 diabetes. In this sample, this clone turned up a few times. The antigen remains undetermined. Germline loops: CDR1 MNHEY, CDR2 SMNVEV (reference sequence). V lost 6 bases and J 1 base, leaving 9 bases between the germline ends. There are 14 residues in the CDR3. General study results and limits: Insertions at VDJ junctions were less frequent in type 1 diabetes patients. These patients also deleted more nucleotides at the same junctions. TCRB CDR3 length was moderately but significantly reduced in all four CD4+ subsets of Type 1 diabetes patients.

The whole isolated RNA underwent reverse transcription, so sequencing captured expressed TCRB transcripts. Repertoires were generated with immunoSEQ multiplex PCR, while TCRdb's copy carries only in-frame clones and drops some. The sample holds around 160,000 clones, approximately 10% seen once. The chain combines TRBV27 with TRBJ1-4; D is possibly TRBD1 (6 bases). Material: central memory CD4+ T cells from blood. The TCR originated in a woman aged 30 to 39 with type 1 diabetes. CDR3 residues: CASRRTETNEKLFF. CDR3 in DNA: TGTGCCAGCAGACGGACAGAAACTAATGAAAAACTGTTTTTT.